This TCR beta chain was sequenced for a study of blood T cell repertoires in COVID-19. Using immunoSEQ multiplex PCR, the repertoire was profiled, and TCRdb retains in-frame clones only, with some absent. This table holds just under 65,000 clones, roughly 80% found once. Germline V gives CDR1 MNHEY, CDR2 SMNVEV (reference sequence). V was clipped by 3 bases and J by 5 bases; unmatched bases: 4. The CDR3 extends over 14 amino acids. V usage is TRBV27 and J usage is TRBJ1-1, with 9 bases lining up with TRBD1. The TCR sequence derives from a man between 60 and 75 years old with COVID-19, enrolled during active disease. The sequenced sample consisted of peripheral blood. The CDR3 bases are TGTGCCAGCAGTTTTACAGGGGGCTGGACTGAAGCTTTCTTT. The encoded protein is CASSFTGGWTEAFF.